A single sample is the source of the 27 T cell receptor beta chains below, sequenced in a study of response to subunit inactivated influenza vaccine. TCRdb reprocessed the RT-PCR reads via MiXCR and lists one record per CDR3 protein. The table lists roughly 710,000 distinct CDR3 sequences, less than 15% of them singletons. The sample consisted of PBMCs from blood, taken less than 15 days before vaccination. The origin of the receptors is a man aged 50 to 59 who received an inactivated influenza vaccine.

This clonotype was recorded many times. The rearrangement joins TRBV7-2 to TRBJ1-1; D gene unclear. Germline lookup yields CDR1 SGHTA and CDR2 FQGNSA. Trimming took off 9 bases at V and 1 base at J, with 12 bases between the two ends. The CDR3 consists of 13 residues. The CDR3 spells CASTPGGNTEAFF. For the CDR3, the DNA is TGTGCCAGTACTCCAGGCGGGAACACTGAAGCTTTCTTT.

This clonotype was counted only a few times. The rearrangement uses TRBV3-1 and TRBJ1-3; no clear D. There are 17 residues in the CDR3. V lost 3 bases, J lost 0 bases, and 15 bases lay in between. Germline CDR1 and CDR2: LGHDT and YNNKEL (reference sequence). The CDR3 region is CASSQKLAAVSGNTIYF. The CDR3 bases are TGTGCCAGCAGCCAGAAGTTGGCAGCCGTCTCTGGAAACACCATATATTTT.

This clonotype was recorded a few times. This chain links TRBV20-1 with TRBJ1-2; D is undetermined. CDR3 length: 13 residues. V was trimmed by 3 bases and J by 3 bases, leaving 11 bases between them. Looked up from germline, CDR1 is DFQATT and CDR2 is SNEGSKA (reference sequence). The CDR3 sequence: CSARFGSYYGYTF. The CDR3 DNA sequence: TGCAGTGCTAGGTTTGGCAGCTACTATGGCTACACCTTC.

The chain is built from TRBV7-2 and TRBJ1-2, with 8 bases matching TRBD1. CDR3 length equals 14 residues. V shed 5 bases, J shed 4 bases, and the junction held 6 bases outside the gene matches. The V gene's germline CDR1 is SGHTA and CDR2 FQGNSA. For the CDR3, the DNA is TGTGCCAGCAGCATCGGACAGGGTTCCTATGGCTACACCTTC. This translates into CASSIGQGSYGYTF. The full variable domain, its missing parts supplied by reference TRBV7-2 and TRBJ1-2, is GAGVSQSPSNKVTEKGKDVELRCDPISGHTALYWYRQSLGQGLEFLIYFQGNSAPDKSGLPSDRFSAERTGGSVSTLTIQRTQQEDSAVYLCASSIGQGSYGYTFGSGTRLTVV.

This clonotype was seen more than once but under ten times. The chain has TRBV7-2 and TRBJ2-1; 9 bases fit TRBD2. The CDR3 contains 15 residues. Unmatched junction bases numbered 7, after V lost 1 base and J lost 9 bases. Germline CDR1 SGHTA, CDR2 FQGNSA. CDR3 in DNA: TGTGCCAGCAGCTTAGGGGCGGGGGGGCTGAGTGAGCAGTTCTTC. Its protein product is CASSLGAGGLSEQFF.

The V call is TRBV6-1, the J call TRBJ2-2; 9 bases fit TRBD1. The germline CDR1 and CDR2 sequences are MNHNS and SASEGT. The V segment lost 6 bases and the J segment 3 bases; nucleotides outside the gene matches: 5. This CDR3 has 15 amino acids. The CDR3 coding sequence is TGTGCCAGCAGACAGGACAGGGGTCACACCGGGGAGCTGTTTTTT. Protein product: CASRQDRGHTGELFF.

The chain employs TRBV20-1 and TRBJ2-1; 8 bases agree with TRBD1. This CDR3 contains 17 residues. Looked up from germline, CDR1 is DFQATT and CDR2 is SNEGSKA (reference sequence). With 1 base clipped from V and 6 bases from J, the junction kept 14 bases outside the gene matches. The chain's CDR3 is CSARAPGQGAVSNEQFF. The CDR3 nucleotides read TGCAGTGCTAGAGCCCCCGGGCAGGGGGCGGTAAGCAATGAGCAGTTCTTC.

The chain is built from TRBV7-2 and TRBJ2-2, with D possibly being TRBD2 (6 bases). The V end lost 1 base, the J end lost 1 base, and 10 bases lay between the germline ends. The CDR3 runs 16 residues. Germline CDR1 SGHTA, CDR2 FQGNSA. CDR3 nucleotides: TGTGCCAGCAGCTTAGGAGGTAGCGGGAACACCGGGGAGCTGTTTTTT. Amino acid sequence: CASSLGGSGNTGELFF.

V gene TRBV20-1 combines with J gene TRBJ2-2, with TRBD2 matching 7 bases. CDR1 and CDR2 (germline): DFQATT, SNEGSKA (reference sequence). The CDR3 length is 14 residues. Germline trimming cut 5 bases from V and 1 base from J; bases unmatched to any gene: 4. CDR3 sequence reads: CSADSGLNTGELFF. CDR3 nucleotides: TGCAGTGCTGATAGCGGGCTGAACACCGGGGAGCTGTTTTTT.

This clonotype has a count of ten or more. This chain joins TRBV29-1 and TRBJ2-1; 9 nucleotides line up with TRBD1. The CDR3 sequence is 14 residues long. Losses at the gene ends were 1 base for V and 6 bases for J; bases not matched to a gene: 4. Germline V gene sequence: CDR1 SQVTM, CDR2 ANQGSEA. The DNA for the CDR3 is TGCAGCGTTGAAGGGACAGGGGACCTCAATGAGCAGTTCTTC. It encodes CSVEGTGDLNEQFF.

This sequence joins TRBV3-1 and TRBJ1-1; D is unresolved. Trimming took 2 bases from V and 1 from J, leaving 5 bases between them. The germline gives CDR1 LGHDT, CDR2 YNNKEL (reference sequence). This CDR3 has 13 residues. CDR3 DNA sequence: TGTGCCAGCAGCCAATTGGCGAACACTGAAGCTTTCTTT. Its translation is CASSQLANTEAFF.

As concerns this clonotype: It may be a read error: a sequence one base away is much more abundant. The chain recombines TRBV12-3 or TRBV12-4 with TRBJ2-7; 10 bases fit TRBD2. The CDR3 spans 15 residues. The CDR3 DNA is TGTGTCAGCAGTAGGAGCGGGGGGGGTCCCCACGAGCAGTACTTC. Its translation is CVSSRSGGGPHEQYF.

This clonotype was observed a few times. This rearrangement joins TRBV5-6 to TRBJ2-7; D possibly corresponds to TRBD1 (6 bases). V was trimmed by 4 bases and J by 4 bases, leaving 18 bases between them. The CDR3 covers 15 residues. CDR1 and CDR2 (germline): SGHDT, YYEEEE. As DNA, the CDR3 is TGTGCCAGCAGCGGGGGCCCTTTGAAACCTTACGAGCAGTACTTC. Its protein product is CASSGGPLKPYEQYF.

The CDR3 nucleotides are TGCGCCAGCGCGATGGCGATGAGTGGGGGTACGCAGTATTTT. This sequence encodes CASAMAMSGGTQYF. The chain uses TRBV10-1 and TRBJ2-3; perhaps D is TRBD1 or TRBD2 (5 bases each). Trimming stripped 8 bases from V and 8 bases from J, with 20 bases between. Germline V gene data show CDR1 as WNHNN and CDR2 as SYGVQD (reference sequence). The CDR3 has 14 amino acids.

The CDR3 region is CATGTGDYGYTF. The CDR3 DNA is TGTGCCACCGGGACAGGGGACTATGGCTACACCTTC. The chain links TRBV24-1 to TRBJ1-2; 10 bases match TRBD1. Unmatched junction bases numbered 0, after V lost 9 bases and J lost 3 bases. This CDR3 region has 12 residues. The germline CDR1 and CDR2 sequences are KGHDR and SFDVKD.

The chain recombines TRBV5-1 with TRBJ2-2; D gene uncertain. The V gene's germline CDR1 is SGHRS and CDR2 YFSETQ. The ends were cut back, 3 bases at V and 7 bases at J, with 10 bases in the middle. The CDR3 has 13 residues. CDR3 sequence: CASSWLVLGELFF. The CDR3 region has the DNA TGCGCCAGCAGCTGGCTGGTGCTCGGGGAGCTGTTTTTT.

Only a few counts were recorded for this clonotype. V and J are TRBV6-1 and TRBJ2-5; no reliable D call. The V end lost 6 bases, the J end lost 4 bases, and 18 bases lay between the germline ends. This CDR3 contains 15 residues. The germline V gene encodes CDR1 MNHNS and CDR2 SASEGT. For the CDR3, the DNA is TGTGCCAGCAGCCCTAGTGCGGCCGTAGGAGAGACCCAGTACTTC. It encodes CASSPSAAVGETQYF.

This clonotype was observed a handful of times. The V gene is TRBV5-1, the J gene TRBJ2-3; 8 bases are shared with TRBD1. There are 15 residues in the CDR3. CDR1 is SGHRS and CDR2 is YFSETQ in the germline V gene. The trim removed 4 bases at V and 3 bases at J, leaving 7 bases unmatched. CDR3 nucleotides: TGCGCCAGCAGCCGGGACAGGCCAGATACAGATACGCAGTATTTT. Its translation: CASSRDRPDTDTQYF.

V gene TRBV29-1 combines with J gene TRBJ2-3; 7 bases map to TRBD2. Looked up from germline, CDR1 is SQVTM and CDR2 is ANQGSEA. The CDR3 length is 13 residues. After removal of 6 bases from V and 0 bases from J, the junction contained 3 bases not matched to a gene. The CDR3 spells CSVPSGSTDTQYF. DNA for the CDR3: TGCAGCGTCCCTAGCGGCAGCACAGATACGCAGTATTTT.

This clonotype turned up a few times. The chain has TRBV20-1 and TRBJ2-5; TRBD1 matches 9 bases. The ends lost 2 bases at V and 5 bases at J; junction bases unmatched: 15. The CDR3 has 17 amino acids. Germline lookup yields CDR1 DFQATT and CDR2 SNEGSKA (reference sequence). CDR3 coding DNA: TGCAGTGCTAGACCAAGAGCCGGGACAGGGAAACCGGAGACCCAGTACTTC. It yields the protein CSARPRAGTGKPETQYF.

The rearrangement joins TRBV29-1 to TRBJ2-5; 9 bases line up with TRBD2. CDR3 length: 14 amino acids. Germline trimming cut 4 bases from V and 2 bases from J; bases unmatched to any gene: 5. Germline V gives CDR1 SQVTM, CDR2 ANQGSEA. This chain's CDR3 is CSVGTSARQETQYF. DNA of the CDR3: TGCAGCGTTGGGACTAGCGCTAGACAAGAGACCCAGTACTTC.

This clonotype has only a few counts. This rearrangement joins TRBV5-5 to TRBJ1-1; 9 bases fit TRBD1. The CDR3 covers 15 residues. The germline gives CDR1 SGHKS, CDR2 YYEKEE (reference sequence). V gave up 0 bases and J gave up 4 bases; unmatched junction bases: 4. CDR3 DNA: TGTGCCAGCAGCTTGGGCCGGGACAGGGTCACTGAAGCTTTCTTT. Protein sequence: CASSLGRDRVTEAFF.

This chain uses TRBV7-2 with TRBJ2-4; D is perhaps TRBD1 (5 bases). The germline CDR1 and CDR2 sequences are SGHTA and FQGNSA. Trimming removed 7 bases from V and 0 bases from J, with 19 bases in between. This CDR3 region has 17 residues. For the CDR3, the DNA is TGTGCCAGCACCCTAGGGGCAGGGAACCTAGCCAAAAACATTCAGTACTTC. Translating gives CASTLGAGNLAKNIQYF. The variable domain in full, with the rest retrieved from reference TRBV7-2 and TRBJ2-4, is GAGVSQSPSNKVTEKGKDVELRCDPISGHTALYWYRQSLGQGLEFLIYFQGNSAPDKSGLPSDRFSAERTGGSVSTLTIQRTQQEDSAVYLCASTLGAGNLAKNIQYFGAGTRLSVL.

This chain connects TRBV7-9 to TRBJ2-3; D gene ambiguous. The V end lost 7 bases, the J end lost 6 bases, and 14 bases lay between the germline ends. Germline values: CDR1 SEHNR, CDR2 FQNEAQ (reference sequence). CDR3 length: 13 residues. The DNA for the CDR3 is TGTGCCAGCACCGGACCCGCCGGGGATACGCAGTATTTT. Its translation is CASTGPAGDTQYF.

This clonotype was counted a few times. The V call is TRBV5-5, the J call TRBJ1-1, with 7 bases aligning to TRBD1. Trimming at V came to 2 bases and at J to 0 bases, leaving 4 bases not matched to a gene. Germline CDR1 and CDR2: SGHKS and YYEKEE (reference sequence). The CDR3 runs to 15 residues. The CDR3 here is CASSFNRGVNTEAFF. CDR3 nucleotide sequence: TGTGCCAGCAGCTTCAACAGGGGTGTGAACACTGAAGCTTTCTTT.

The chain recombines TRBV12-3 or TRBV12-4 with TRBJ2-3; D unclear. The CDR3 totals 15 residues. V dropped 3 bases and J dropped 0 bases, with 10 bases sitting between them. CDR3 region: CASSFTQRSTDTQYF. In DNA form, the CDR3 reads TGTGCCAGCAGTTTTACCCAGAGAAGCACAGATACGCAGTATTTT.

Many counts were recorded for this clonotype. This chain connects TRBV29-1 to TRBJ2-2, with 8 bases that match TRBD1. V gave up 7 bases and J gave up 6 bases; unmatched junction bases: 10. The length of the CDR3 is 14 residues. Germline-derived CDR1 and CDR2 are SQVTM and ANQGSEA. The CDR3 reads CSAIGQGGAGELFF. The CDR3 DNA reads TGCAGCGCCATAGGACAGGGAGGCGCCGGGGAGCTGTTTTTT.